These T cell receptor beta chains were read from a single sample in a study of blood T cell repertoires in COVID-19. Clones were read by immunoSEQ multiplex PCR, and TCRdb kept only the in-frame ones, dropping some. The repertoire holds 210,000 or so clones, with around 91% as singletons. The sample taken for sequencing was peripheral blood. All receptors derive from a woman aged 40 to 50 with acute or convalescent COVID-19. CDR3s include the opening cysteine and the closing phenylalanine or tryptophan. Each record gives: clone size, J gene, V gene, D gene, CDR3 protein, CDR3 DNA. A D gene is named only where the DNA matches it firmly. Expanded clones get a size class; other rows say once, few or many, or leave the size out.

>NA|TRBJ2-5|TRBV11-2|TRBD2
CASSLLGLGELTQYF
TGTGCCAGCAGCCTCCTGGGACTAGGTGAATTAACCCAGTACTTC
>once|TRBJ1-5|TRBV10-3|NA
CAISESNRAEISVLHF
TGTGCCATCAGTGAGTCCAACAGGGCCGAGATCAGCGTTCTGCATTTT
>NA|TRBJ1-2|TRBV13|TRBD1
CASSFPGQGLYGYTF
TGTGCCAGCAGCTTCCCGGGACAGGGTCTCTATGGCTACACCTTC
>NA|TRBJ2-1|TRBV3-1/TRBV3-2|NA
CASSQFRGEQFF
TGTGCCAGCAGCCAATTCAGAGGTGAGCAGTTCTTC
>NA|TRBJ2-3|TRBV28|NA
CASRGLDTDTQYF
TGTGCCAGCAGGGGGCTGGACACAGATACGCAGTATTTT
>NA|TRBJ1-5|TRBV4-2|NA
CASTGQPGQPQHF
TGTGCCAGCACCGGACAGCCCGGTCAGCCCCAGCATTTT
>NA|TRBJ1-1|TRBV18|TRBD1
CASSPGTGSLYTEAFF
TGTGCCAGCTCGCCCGGGACAGGGTCCTTGTACACTGAAGCTTTCTTT
>NA|TRBJ1-1|TRBV19|NA
CASSIAGGTEAFF
TGTGCCAGTAGTATCGCAGGAGGCACTGAAGCTTTCTTT
>NA|TRBJ2-3|TRBV6-1|TRBD2
CASSGLGGEGTDTQYF
TGTGCCAGCAGTGGATTAGGAGGGGAGGGGACAGATACGCAGTATTTT
>NA|TRBJ2-3|TRBV5-6|NA
CASSLLSSTDTQYF
TGTGCCAGCAGCCTCCTGTCTAGCACAGATACGCAGTATTTT
>NA|TRBJ1-5|TRBV2|NA
CASSAGGGNQPQHF
TGTGCCAGCAGTGCCGGGGGAGGCAATCAGCCCCAGCATTTT
>NA|TRBJ2-6|TRBV5-1|TRBD1
CASSLPSHRDSSVLGANVLTF
TGCGCCAGCAGCCTACCCTCCCATCGGGACAGCTCTGTTCTTGGGGCCAACGTCCTGACTTTC
>NA|TRBJ1-2|TRBV25-1|TRBD1
CASSEYGGQGDGYTF
TGTGCCAGCAGTGAATATGGAGGACAGGGAGATGGCTACACCTTC
>NA|TRBJ1-2|TRBV5-4|TRBD1
CASSLTGTGGSGYTF
TGTGCCAGCAGCTTAACCGGGACAGGGGGCTCTGGCTACACCTTC
>once|TRBJ1-5|TRBV4-1|NA
CASSQAGGYSNQPQHF
TGCGCCAGCAGCCAAGCCGGGGGTTATAGCAATCAGCCCCAGCATTTT
>NA|TRBJ2-2|TRBV5-1|NA
CASSGGFNTGELFF
TGCGCCAGCAGCGGGGGGTTCAACACCGGGGAGCTGTTTTTT
>NA|TRBJ1-2|TRBV2|TRBD1
CASSRTGRGYTF
TGTGCCAGCAGCAGGACAGGGAGAGGCTACACCTTC
>NA|TRBJ2-1|TRBV5-6|NA
CASSSTSGEQFF
TGTGCCAGCAGCTCGACTAGTGGTGAGCAGTTCTTC
>NA|TRBJ1-1|TRBV5-1|NA
CASSSTGSAEAFF
TGCGCCAGCAGCTCAACAGGGAGTGCTGAAGCTTTCTTT
>NA|TRBJ1-1|TRBV5-1|TRBD1
CASSPGTGSRTLNTEAFF
TGCGCCAGCAGCCCCGGGACAGGGTCAAGGACACTGAACACTGAAGCTTTCTTT
>NA|TRBJ2-5|TRBV6-2/TRBV6-3|TRBD1
CASSWGTAQETQYF
TGTGCCAGCAGTTGGGGGACAGCTCAAGAGACCCAGTACTTC
>NA|TRBJ1-3|TRBV5-5|NA
CASSLRVTSGNTIYF
TGTGCCAGCAGCCTCAGGGTAACCTCTGGAAACACCATATATTTT
>once|TRBJ1-2|TRBV2|NA
CASSEQGKDGYTF
TGTGCCAGCAGTGAGCAGGGCAAGGATGGCTACACCTTC
>once|TRBJ1-5|TRBV19|TRBD1
CASTDRGPYSNQPQHF
TGTGCCAGCACGGACAGGGGCCCTTATAGCAATCAGCCCCAGCATTTT
>once|TRBJ1-1|TRBV7-2|TRBD1
CASSNQGAITEAFF
TGTGCCAGCAGCAACCAGGGGGCTATAACTGAAGCTTTCTTT
>NA|TRBJ1-2|TRBV12-3/TRBV12-4|NA
CASSLVSYGYTF
TGTGCCAGCAGTTTGGTCAGCTATGGCTACACCTTC
>NA|TRBJ1-2|TRBV2|NA
CASSEVSGYTF
TGTGCCAGCAGTGAAGTCAGTGGCTACACCTTC
>once|TRBJ2-3|TRBV24-1|TRBD1
CATSDQIGQGTDTQYF
TGTGCCACCAGTGACCAAATAGGACAGGGAACAGATACGCAGTATTTT
>NA|TRBJ1-1|TRBV19|NA
CASSIRWGRGTEAFF
TGTGCCAGTAGTATTAGGTGGGGTAGAGGGACTGAAGCTTTCTTT
>NA|TRBJ1-6|TRBV7-9|TRBD1
CASSSADRSSYNSPLHF
TGTGCCAGCAGCTCCGCGGACAGGAGCTCCTATAATTCACCCCTCCACTTT
>NA|TRBJ2-5|TRBV19|TRBD1
CASSSSGGKETQYF
TGTGCCAGTAGTTCCTCAGGGGGCAAAGAGACCCAGTACTTC
>few|TRBJ1-1|TRBV7-2|TRBD1
CASRLQGADTEAFF
TGTGCCAGCAGGTTACAGGGGGCGGACACTGAAGCTTTCTTT
>few|TRBJ1-5|TRBV6-1|NA
CASSERVRGNQPQHF
TGTGCCAGCAGTGAAAGGGTCAGGGGCAATCAGCCCCAGCATTTT
>once|TRBJ1-1|TRBV5-6|NA
CASSPRLNTEAFF
TGTGCCAGCAGCCCTCGGTTGAACACTGAAGCTTTCTTT
>few|TRBJ1-2|TRBV2|TRBD1
CASRDRDRGYGYTF
TGTGCCAGCAGAGACAGGGATAGGGGCTATGGCTACACCTTC
>NA|TRBJ1-1|TRBV27|NA
CASSLWGEGTEAFF
TGTGCCAGCAGTTTATGGGGGGAGGGCACTGAAGCTTTCTTT
>NA|TRBJ2-3|TRBV6-4|TRBD2
CASSDSTSGGADTQYF
TGTGCCAGCAGTGACTCTACTAGCGGGGGGGCAGATACGCAGTATTTT
>NA|TRBJ2-5|TRBV7-6|NA
CASSLVFLAGSVETQYF
TGTGCCAGCAGCTTAGTCTTCCTAGCTGGCAGTGTAGAGACCCAGTACTTC
>NA|TRBJ1-5|TRBV6-4|TRBD1
CASSDAPGGQPQHF
TGTGCCAGCAGTGACGCCCCAGGGGGCCAGCCCCAGCATTTT
>NA|TRBJ1-1|TRBV12-3/TRBV12-4|TRBD1
CASSDRGDTEAFF
TGTGCCAGCAGTGACAGGGGGGACACTGAAGCTTTCTTT
>NA|TRBJ1-4|TRBV19|NA
CASSQRRREKLFF
TGTGCCAGTAGTCAAAGACGGCGGGAAAAACTGTTTTTT
>NA|TRBJ2-2|TRBV27|TRBD2
CASSFSAGGTGELFF
TGTGCCAGCAGTTTCTCAGCGGGGGGAACCGGGGAGCTGTTTTTT
>NA|TRBJ1-4|TRBV4-1|NA
CASSQPLGHQLF
TGCGCCAGCAGCCAACCCTTGGGACACCAGTTATTT
>NA|TRBJ1-1|TRBV24-1|NA
CATRTPTNTEAFF
TGTGCCACCAGAACACCCACGAACACTGAAGCTTTCTTT
>NA|TRBJ1-2|TRBV5-5|NA
CASSLRVGNRGGPYTF
TGTGCCAGCAGCTTGAGGGTAGGGAACCGCGGAGGCCCCTACACCTTC
>once|TRBJ1-2|TRBV6-5|NA
CASSNRTHRYGYTF
TGTGCCAGCAGTAACCGGACTCATCGGTATGGCTACACCTTC
>NA|TRBJ1-4|TRBV12-5|NA
CASGPFGGEKLFF
TGTGCTAGTGGTCCCTTCGGGGGTGAAAAACTGTTTTTT
>NA|TRBJ1-2|TRBV6-5|NA
CASSYSSGEANYGYTF
TGTGCCAGCAGTTACAGCTCCGGTGAAGCTAACTATGGCTACACCTTC
>NA|TRBJ1-2|TRBV15|TRBD1
CATSRDRQGVWGYTF
TGTGCCACCAGCAGAGACCGACAGGGGGTGTGGGGCTACACCTTC
>NA|TRBJ1-1|TRBV7-2|TRBD1
CASSRDSINTEAFF
TGTGCCAGCAGTAGGGACAGCATTAACACTGAAGCTTTCTTT
>NA|TRBJ1-3|TRBV3-1/TRBV3-2|NA
CASSPWGGAKSNGNTIYF
TGTGCCAGCAGCCCTTGGGGGGGCGCGAAGTCTAATGGAAACACCATATATTTT
>NA|TRBJ1-3|TRBV12-5|NA
CASGTLETRSTGNTIYF
TGTGCTAGTGGTACTCTAGAGACCCGAAGTACTGGAAACACCATATATTTT
>once|TRBJ2-6|TRBV27|TRBD1
CASSPEGQGPIVLTF
TGTGCCAGCAGTCCCGAGGGACAGGGTCCCATCGTCCTGACTTTC
>NA|TRBJ1-2|TRBV19|NA
CASSYDRTALDGYTF
TGTGCCAGTAGTTACGACAGGACCGCATTGGATGGCTACACCTTC
>NA|TRBJ1-1|TRBV7-6|NA
CASSLSGVTEAFF
TGTGCCAGCAGCTTATCGGGGGTCACTGAAGCTTTCTTT